This T cell receptor beta chain was profiled in a study of cytomegalovirus exposure and HLA in healthy donors. Primers for the PCR totalled 60 Vbeta and 13 Jbeta. Generated by immunoSEQ multiplex PCR, the TCRdb table keeps only in-frame clones and is missing some. The sample yields over 150,000 clones, roughly four fifths seen once. This CDR3 comprises 14 residues. Per the germline V gene, CDR1 is SQVTM and CDR2 is ANQGSEA. V was trimmed by 2 bases and J by 0 bases, leaving 8 bases between them. J is TRBJ1-5 and V is TRBV29-1; no reliable D call. What was sequenced was PBMCs. The sequence was obtained from a man aged 45-65 years in good health and CMV-seropositive. CDR3: CSVELALSNQPQHF. CDR3 in DNA: TGCAGCGTTGAATTGGCTCTTAGCAATCAGCCCCAGCATTTT.